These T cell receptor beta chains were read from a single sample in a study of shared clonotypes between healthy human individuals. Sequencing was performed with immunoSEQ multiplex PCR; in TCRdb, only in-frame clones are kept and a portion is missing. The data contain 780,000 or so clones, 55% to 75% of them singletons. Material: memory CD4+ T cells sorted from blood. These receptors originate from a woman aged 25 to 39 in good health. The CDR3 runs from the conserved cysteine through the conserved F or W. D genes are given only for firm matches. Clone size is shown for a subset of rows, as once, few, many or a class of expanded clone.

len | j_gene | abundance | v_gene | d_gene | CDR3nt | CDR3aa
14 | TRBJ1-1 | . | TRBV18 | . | TGTGCCAGCTCACCACCGTCCGGTAGCCCTGAAGCTTTCTTT | CASSPPSGSPEAFF
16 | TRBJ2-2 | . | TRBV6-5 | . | TGTGCCAGCAGTTACCCCTTCGGGAGTGGCACCGGGGAGCTGTTTTTT | CASSYPFGSGTGELFF
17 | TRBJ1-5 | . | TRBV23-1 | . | TGCGCCAGCAGTCAATATCTAGGGCGGCCGTACAATCAGCCCCAGCATTTT | CASSQYLGRPYNQPQHF
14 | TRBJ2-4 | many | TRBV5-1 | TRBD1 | TGCGCCAGCAGCCCTGGGACAGTGGGAAACATTCAGTACTTC | CASSPGTVGNIQYF
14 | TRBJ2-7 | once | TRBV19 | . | TGTGCCAGTAGTGCCGGGACCGGCATCTACGAGCAGTACTTC | CASSAGTGIYEQYF
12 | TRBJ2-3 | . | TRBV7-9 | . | TGTGCCAGCAGCCAGCTCACAGATACGCAGTATTTT | CASSQLTDTQYF
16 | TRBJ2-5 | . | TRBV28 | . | TGTGCCAGCAGTTTAACTAAGGGTAGGACGAAAGAGACCCAGTACTTC | CASSLTKGRTKETQYF
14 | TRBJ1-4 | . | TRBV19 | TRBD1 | TGTGCCAGTAGACGACAGGGCGACAATGAAAAACTGTTTTTT | CASRRQGDNEKLFF
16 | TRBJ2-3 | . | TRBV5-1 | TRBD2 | TGCGCCAGCAGCCAGGGACTAGCGGGAGCCTCAGATACGCAGTATTTT | CASSQGLAGASDTQYF
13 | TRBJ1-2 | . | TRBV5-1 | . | TGCGCCAGCAGCTTGCGGCAGACCTATGGCTACACCTTC | CASSLRQTYGYTF
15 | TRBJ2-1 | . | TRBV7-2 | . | TGTGCCAGCAGTTACATAAGTTTCTCCTACAATGAGCAGTTCTTC | CASSYISFSYNEQFF
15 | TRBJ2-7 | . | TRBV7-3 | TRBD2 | TGTGCCAGCAGCTACCGAGGGGGACTAGCGAGCGAGCAGTACTTC | CASSYRGGLASEQYF
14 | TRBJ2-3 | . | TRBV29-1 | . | TGCAGCGTTCCAGCGGGTGGAGGGCCAGATACGCAGTATTTT | CSVPAGGGPDTQYF
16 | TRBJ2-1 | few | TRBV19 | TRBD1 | TGTGCCAGTAGTCCCCATCGGGACAGGATACACAATGAGCAGTTCTTC | CASSPHRDRIHNEQFF
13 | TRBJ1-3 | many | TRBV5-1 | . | TGCGCCAGCTACGAGACAGCTGGAAACACCATATATTTT | CASYETAGNTIYF
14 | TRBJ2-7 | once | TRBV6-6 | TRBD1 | TGTGCCAGCAGTCACGGACAGGGCCCGAGCGAGCAGTACTTC | CASSHGQGPSEQYF
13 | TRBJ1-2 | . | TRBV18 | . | TGTGCCAGCTCATCAACAGGGCGGATGGGCTACACCTTC | CASSSTGRMGYTF
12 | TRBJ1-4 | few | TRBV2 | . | TGTGCCAGCAGCGGGATCGATGAAAAACTGTTTTTT | CASSGIDEKLFF
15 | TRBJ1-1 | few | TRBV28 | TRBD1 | TGTGCCAGCACTCAATCCGGGACAGGGAACTCTGAAGCTTTCTTT | CASTQSGTGNSEAFF
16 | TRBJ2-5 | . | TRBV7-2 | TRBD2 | TGTGCCAGCAGCTTACGGCGAGCGGGAGGGCGGGAGACCCAGTACTTC | CASSLRRAGGRETQYF
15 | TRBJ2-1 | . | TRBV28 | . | TGTGCCAGCTGCAAGGAGGGGGGATTCTACAATGAGCAGTTCTTC | CASCKEGGFYNEQFF
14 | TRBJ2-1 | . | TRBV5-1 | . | TGCGCCAGCAGCTTAAGGGACCCAAACAATGAGCAGTTCTTC | CASSLRDPNNEQFF
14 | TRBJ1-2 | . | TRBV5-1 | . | TGCGCCAGCAGCTTCACACCGGGGGGCTATGGCTACACCTTC | CASSFTPGGYGYTF
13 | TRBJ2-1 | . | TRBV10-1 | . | TGCGCCAGCAGTTCGACCACCTACAATGAGCAGTTCTTC | CASSSTTYNEQFF
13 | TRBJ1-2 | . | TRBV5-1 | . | TGCGCCAGCAGCTTGGGGACCGGCGATGGCTACACCTTC | CASSLGTGDGYTF
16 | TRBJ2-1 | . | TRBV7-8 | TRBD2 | TGTGCCAGCAGCTTAGGCCCAGCGGGAGGAGACAATGAGCAGTTCTTC | CASSLGPAGGDNEQFF
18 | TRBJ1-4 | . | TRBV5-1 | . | TGCGCCAGCAGCTTGACCTCAAGCGGACAGACGTCTAATGAAAAACTGTTTTTT | CASSLTSSGQTSNEKLFF